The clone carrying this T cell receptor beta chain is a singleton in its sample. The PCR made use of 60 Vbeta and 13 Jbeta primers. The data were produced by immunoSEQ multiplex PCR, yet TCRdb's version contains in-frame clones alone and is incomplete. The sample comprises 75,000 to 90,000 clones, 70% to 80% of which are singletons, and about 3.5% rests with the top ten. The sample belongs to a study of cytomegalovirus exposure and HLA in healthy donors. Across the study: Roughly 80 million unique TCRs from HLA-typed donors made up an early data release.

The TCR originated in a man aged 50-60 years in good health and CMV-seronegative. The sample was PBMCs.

The CDR3 spells CASSSGQGGETQYF. For the CDR3, the DNA is TGTGCCAGCAGCTCCGGACAGGGAGGGGAGACCCAGTACTTC. This sequence joins TRBV6-1 and TRBJ2-5; a possible D gene is TRBD1 (8 bases). The CDR3 is 14 amino acids. Germline CDR1 MNHNS, CDR2 SASEGT. V was cut by 6 bases and J by 5 bases, with 16 bases left in between.